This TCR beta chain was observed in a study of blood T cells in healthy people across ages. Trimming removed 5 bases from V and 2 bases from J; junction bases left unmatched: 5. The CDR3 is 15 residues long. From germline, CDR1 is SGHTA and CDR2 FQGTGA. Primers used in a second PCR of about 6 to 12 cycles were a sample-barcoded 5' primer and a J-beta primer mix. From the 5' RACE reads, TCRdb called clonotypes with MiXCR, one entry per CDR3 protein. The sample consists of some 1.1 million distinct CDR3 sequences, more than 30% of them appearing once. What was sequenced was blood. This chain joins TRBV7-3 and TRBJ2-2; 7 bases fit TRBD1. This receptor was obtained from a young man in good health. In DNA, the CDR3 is TGTGCCAGCAGCATGACAGGGATCAACACCGGGGAGCTGTTTTTT. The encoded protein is CASSMTGINTGELFF. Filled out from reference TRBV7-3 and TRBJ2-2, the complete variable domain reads GAGVSQTPSNKVTEKGKYVELRCDPISGHTALYWYRQSLGQGPEFLIYFQGTGAADDSGLPNDRFFAVRPEGSVSTLKIQRTERGDSAVYLCASSMTGINTGELFFGEGSRLTVL.